This TCR beta chain was retrieved from a study of blood T cell repertoires in COVID-19. Background on the study: Material from acute and convalescent COVID-19 was sourced from the United States, Italy and Spain. T cells, B-cell-depleted T cells, or PBMCs provided the cDNA or gDNA that served as material.

Assay: immunoSEQ multiplex PCR; the TCRdb copy retains only in-frame clones and omits some. This table has about 300,000 clones, roughly 87% appearing once. The CDR3 consists of 15 residues. With 0 bases clipped from V and 6 bases from J, the junction kept 6 bases outside the gene matches. Germline CDR1 is SGHRS and CDR2 is YFSETQ. This chain connects TRBV5-1 to TRBJ2-3, with TRBD2 identical over 8 bases. Material: peripheral blood. This clonotype was sampled from a young man with active or convalescent COVID-19. CDR3 residues: CASSLAAGAGDTQYF. In DNA, the CDR3 is TGCGCCAGCAGCTTGGCAGCGGGGGCGGGGGATACGCAGTATTTT.